This passage covers 10 T cell receptor beta chains from one sample sequenced in a study of T cell responses to AZD1222 COVID-19 vaccine (dated by TCRdb to the early 2020s). Library creation used the immunoSEQ multiplex PCR assay. In TCRdb, the immuneACCESS table is reduced to in-frame sequences with V and J assigned. These tables do not hold every clone; where another copy was compared, an unresolved V gene accounts for under half, and the others remain unexplained. The sample table holds 90,000 to 120,000 clones, of which approximately 88% were seen once. The ten largest clones take up roughly 17% of the sample. The sample's time point, from its label and the paper: baseline before first vaccination. Sequences were derived from peripheral blood, sampled on day 0 of AZD1222 vaccination. The origin of the receptors is an adult in good health.

The chain combines TRBV9 with TRBJ1-2; no clear D. The CDR3 is 14 amino acids. V lost 4 bases and J lost 2, with 12 bases in between. Germline V gene sequence: CDR1 SGDLS, CDR2 YYNGEE. CDR3: CASSFTPANYGYTF. CDR3 DNA sequence: TGTGCCAGCAGCTTCACCCCAGCCAACTATGGCTACACCTTC.

By sample share, this clone is medium-sized. The rearrangement joins TRBV10-3 to TRBJ2-6, with 10 nucleotides matching TRBD2. V was pared by 4 bases and J by 0 bases, with 3 bases of the junction left unmatched. The CDR3 covers 17 residues. Germline assignment: CDR1 ENHRY and CDR2 SYGVKD. CDR3 protein: CAISASGSRSGANVLTF. CDR3 DNA sequence: TGTGCCATCAGTGCTAGCGGGAGTCGCTCTGGGGCCAACGTCCTGACTTTC.

The chain links TRBV6-5 to TRBJ2-1; 12 bases map to TRBD2. V was pared by 11 bases and J by 7 bases, with 12 bases of the junction left unmatched. This CDR3 has 15 amino acids. Germline values: CDR1 MNHEY, CDR2 SVGAGI. The CDR3 spells CACTSGLAGKNEQFF. DNA for the CDR3: TGTGCCTGCACTTCAGGACTAGCGGGGAAGAATGAGCAGTTCTTC.

The chain is built from TRBV13 and TRBJ1-4; the D gene is possibly TRBD1 (5 bases). Trimming removed 5 bases at V and 5 bases at J, with 15 bases between. From germline, CDR1 is PRHDT and CDR2 FYEKMQ (reference sequence). This CDR3 region has 15 residues. The CDR3 DNA follows: TGTGCCAGCAGCGGACGGGGGACGGCGAATGAAAAACTGTTTTTT. Its translation: CASSGRGTANEKLFF.

The CDR3 DNA sequence: TGTGCCAGCAGTTTTCTCGGGTCCCCTGAAGCTTTCTTT. Its translation is CASSFLGSPEAFF. The chain combines TRBV12-3 or TRBV12-4 with TRBJ1-1; D gene uncertain. V was cut by 3 bases and J by 6 bases, with 11 bases left in between. CDR3 length: 13 amino acids.

This clone was detected once. This rearrangement joins TRBV19 to TRBJ2-7; TRBD1 matches at 8 bases. CDR3 length: 15 residues. In germline, CDR1 is LNHDA, CDR2 SQIVND (reference sequence). Trimming cost V 4 bases and J 2 bases; bases outside gene matches: 7. CDR3 in DNA: TGTGCCAGTAGTACCCCGTCGGACAGGGCCTACGAGCAGTACTTC. Translation gives CASSTPSDRAYEQYF. The full variable domain, in which reference TRBV19 and TRBJ2-7 provide the parts outside the CDR3, is DGGITQSPKYLFRKEGQNVTLSCEQNLNHDAMYWYRQDPGQGLRLIYYSQIVNDFQKGDIAEGYSVSREKKESFPLTVTSAQKNPTAFYLCASSTPSDRAYEQYFGPGTRLTVT.

The V gene is TRBV7-8, the J gene TRBJ1-5, with D unresolved. CDR1 and CDR2 (germline): SGHVS, FQNEAQ. V lost 2 bases and J lost 1, with 12 bases in between. CDR3 length: 16 residues. In nucleotides, the CDR3 is TGTGCCAGCAGCTTATTTTCGGTTCTCAGCAATCAGCCCCAGCATTTT. This encodes CASSLFSVLSNQPQHF.

The chain employs TRBV6-5 and TRBJ1-4; the D gene is possibly TRBD1 (5 bases). This CDR3 comprises 13 residues. The V end lost 8 bases, the J end lost 3 bases, and 10 bases lay between the germline ends. In germline, CDR1 is MNHEY, CDR2 SVGAGI. The CDR3 spells CASGGVSNEKLFF. The DNA of the CDR3 is TGTGCCAGCGGGGGGGTTTCTAATGAAAAACTGTTTTTT.

This clone was detected only once. The chain carries TRBV5-4 and TRBJ2-5; D may be TRBD1 (6 bases). This CDR3 is 13 amino acids long. Trimming shortened V by 1 base and J by 4 bases, and 8 bases separated the two germline ends. Germline-derived CDR1 and CDR2 are SGHNT and YYREEE (reference sequence). The chain's CDR3 is CASSLQGLETQYF. CDR3 DNA: TGTGCCAGCAGCTTGCAGGGGCTAGAGACCCAGTACTTC. Based on the CDR3 plus reference TRBV5-4 and TRBJ2-5, the full variable domain is ETGVTQSPTHLIKTRGQQVTLRCSSQSGHNTVSWYQQALGQGPQFIFQYYREEENGRGNFPPRFSGLQFPNYSSELNVNALELDDSALYLCASSLQGLETQYFGPGTRLLVL.

This rearrangement joins TRBV11-2 to TRBJ2-1; 7 nucleotides agree with TRBD1. Looked up from germline, CDR1 is SGHAT and CDR2 is FQNNGV. V lost 6 bases, J lost 4 bases, and 9 bases stayed unmatched. The CDR3 loop spans 15 amino acids. The CDR3 is CASRKMGQLYNEQFF. The CDR3 DNA reads TGTGCCAGCAGAAAAATGGGACAGTTGTACAATGAGCAGTTCTTC.